These 14 T cell receptor beta chains share one sample of origin, sequenced in a study of blood T cell repertoires in COVID-19. Sequenced by immunoSEQ multiplex PCR; TCRdb stores in-frame clones only, minus some. The data contain 20,000 or so clones, about 85% of them singletons. Sequences were obtained from peripheral blood. These receptors all stem from a human donor with active COVID-19. The donor label of this sample is uncertain.

The chain uses TRBV7-8 and TRBJ1-6; TRBD1 agrees at 8 bases. This CDR3 has 16 residues. The germline CDR1 and CDR2 sequences are SGHVS and FQNEAQ. J was trimmed by 8 bases and V by 5 bases; bases with no gene match: 11. CDR3 protein: CASSVTRGRRDSPLHF. As DNA, the CDR3 is TGTGCCAGCAGCGTAACCAGGGGGCGCCGAGATTCACCCCTCCACTTT.

The rearrangement links TRBV7-8 to TRBJ1-2; 9 bases fit TRBD1. The V and J ends lost 2 bases and 7 bases, in that order; junction bases with no gene match: 8. The germline gives CDR1 SGHVS, CDR2 FQNEAQ. The CDR3 extends over 15 amino acids. Written as DNA, the CDR3 is TGTGCCAGCAGCTTAAAAGGACAGGGGATATTTGGCTACACCTTC. It encodes CASSLKGQGIFGYTF.

The rearrangement uses TRBV5-1 and TRBJ1-3, with D possibly being TRBD1 (5 bases). CDR1 SGHRS and CDR2 YFSETQ come from the germline V gene. The CDR3 consists of 16 residues. The V end was cut by 1 base, the J end by 0 bases, with 11 bases between. CDR3 DNA sequence: TGCGCCAGCAGCTTGATCGGGGGGAACTCTGGAAACACCATATATTTT. It specifies CASSLIGGNSGNTIYF. The full variable domain, rest sourced from reference TRBV5-1 and TRBJ1-3, is KAGVTQTPRYLIKTRGQQVTLSCSPISGHRSVSWYQQTPGQGLQFLFEYFSETQRNKGNFPGRFSGRQFSNSRSEMNVSTLELGDSALYLCASSLIGGNSGNTIYFGEGSWLTVV.

The J gene is TRBJ2-3, the V gene TRBV7-2, with a tentative D call TRBD2 (6 bases). Deletions cut 1 base from V and 0 bases from J, with 17 bases between. Germline V gene sequence: CDR1 SGHTA, CDR2 FQGNSA. The CDR3 is 18 amino acids. The CDR3 DNA reads TGTGCCAGCAGCTTAGAACGGTTAGGCGGGACGAGCACAGATACGCAGTATTTT. Translating it yields CASSLERLGGTSTDTQYF.

V usage is TRBV27 and J usage is TRBJ2-2, with 9 positions matching TRBD1. CDR1 and CDR2 (germline): MNHEY, SMNVEV (reference sequence). Trimming cost V 3 bases and J 6 bases; bases outside gene matches: 5. This CDR3 has 15 amino acids. CDR3 amino acids: CASSFMGQGPGELFF. The CDR3 coding sequence is TGTGCCAGCAGTTTTATGGGACAGGGACCCGGGGAGCTGTTTTTT.

This chain uses TRBV6-6 with TRBJ2-1; no reliable D call. The CDR3 contains 13 residues. Trimming removed 5 bases from V and 9 bases from J, with 14 bases in between. Looked up from germline, CDR1 is MNHNY and CDR2 is SVGAGI (reference sequence). The CDR3 sequence: CASSPTAPGEQFF. The CDR3, as DNA: TGTGCCAGCAGTCCGACGGCCCCGGGTGAGCAGTTCTTC.

The V call is TRBV12-3 or TRBV12-4, the J call TRBJ2-7, with 7 nucleotides matching TRBD1. This CDR3 has 12 residues. Trimming removed 4 bases from V and 6 bases from J; junction bases left unmatched: 3. CDR3 sequence: CASSSDRLEQYF. The CDR3 nucleotides are TGTGCCAGCAGTTCGGACAGGCTCGAGCAGTACTTC.

This clone was observed a single time. The chain employs TRBV19 and TRBJ1-4, with D maybe TRBD1 (6 bases). The ends were cut back, 1 base at V and 2 bases at J, with 8 bases in the middle. CDR1 and CDR2 (germline): LNHDA, SQIVND (reference sequence). The CDR3 is 15 amino acids. CDR3 bases: TGTGCCAGTAGTATAGGTGGACAGACTAATGAAAAACTGTTTTTT. Protein product: CASSIGGQTNEKLFF.

The gene calls are TRBV11-1 and TRBJ2-1; the D gene is possibly TRBD2 (6 bases). The V gene's germline CDR1 is SGHAT and CDR2 FQDESV (reference sequence). Trimming shortened V by 1 base and J by 0 bases, and 10 bases separated the two germline ends. The CDR3 totals 16 residues. The CDR3 nucleotides read TGTGCCAGCAGCTTAGAGGCGGGAAGCTCCTACAATGAGCAGTTCTTC. It codes for CASSLEAGSSYNEQFF.

Only one count was recorded for this clone. This CDR3 reads CASSEIYTEAFF. CDR3 DNA sequence: TGTGCCAGCAGTGAAATATACACTGAAGCTTTCTTT. The V gene is TRBV2, the J gene TRBJ1-1; D is unclear. Trimming stripped 2 bases from V and 3 bases from J, with 4 bases between. The CDR3 covers 12 residues. CDR1 and CDR2 from the germline V gene are SNHLY and FYNNEI.

This sequence joins TRBV30 and TRBJ2-2, with a tentative D call TRBD2 (5 bases). Per germline, CDR1 GTSNPN and CDR2 SVGIG (reference sequence). Trimming pared 2 bases from V and 5 bases from J, leaving 18 bases between. The CDR3 sequence is 16 residues long. The CDR3 protein is CAWSKGPVTGTGELFF. DNA of the CDR3: TGTGCCTGGAGTAAGGGCCCGGTTACGGGAACCGGGGAGCTGTTTTTT.

J is TRBJ2-5 and V is TRBV6-2 or TRBV6-3; perhaps TRBD2 as D (5 bases). The germline V gene encodes CDR1 MNHEY and CDR2 SVGEGT. The germline V and J ends were trimmed by 0 bases and 5 bases, with 10 bases remaining between them. The CDR3 runs to 14 residues. For the CDR3, the DNA is TGTGCCAGCAGTTACTCGGCTAGCACTGAGACCCAGTACTTC. Protein: CASSYSASTETQYF.

This chain joins TRBV24-1 and TRBJ2-1; D may be TRBD1 (6 bases). This CDR3 region has 16 residues. Germline CDR1 KGHDR, CDR2 SFDVKD. Trimming left V 0 bases short and J 6 bases short, with 14 bases between. The CDR3 is CATSDLTVLGGNEQFF. CDR3 nucleotide sequence: TGTGCCACCAGTGATTTGACGGTTCTAGGGGGCAATGAGCAGTTCTTC.

The chain is built from TRBV6-5 and TRBJ2-1, with 12 bases that match TRBD2. V lost 6 bases, J lost 7 bases, and 7 bases stayed unmatched. CDR3 length: 15 residues. Germline lookup yields CDR1 MNHEY and CDR2 SVGAGI. The CDR3 protein is CASSQTSGRYNEQFF. CDR3 bases: TGTGCCAGCAGCCAGACTAGCGGGAGATATAATGAGCAGTTCTTC.